One sample yielded the 21 T cell receptor beta chains listed below, sequenced in a study of graft-versus-host responses after intestinal transplantation. TCRdb's copy holds only in-frame clones and misses some; the assay was immunoSEQ multiplex PCR. The table lists 80,000 to 100,000 clones, around 86% of them singletons, with 17% in the top ten. Their antigens are not known. The material was unstimulated CD8+ T cells sorted from spleen or lymph node cells, obtained before intestinal transplant. The receptors come from a human donor who received an intestinal transplant.

The genes are TRBV21-1 and TRBJ1-1; the table's D gene call, TRBD1, was not cross checked with the DNA. TRBV21-1 is listed as a pseudogene. The CDR3 has 18 residues. The DNA of the CDR3 is TGTGCCAGCAGCATTAGGGGACGGAGCCCATGGCAGGGGACTGAAGCTTTCTTT. Its translation is CASSIRGRSPWQGTEAFF.

The V gene is TRBV28, the J gene TRBJ1-3; maybe TRBD1 (5 bases). The germline V and J ends were trimmed by 3 bases and 1 base, with 7 bases remaining between them. CDR1 and CDR2 (germline): MDHEN, SYDVKM. The length of the CDR3 is 14 residues. The CDR3 is CASSFQGSGNTIYF. DNA of the CDR3: TGTGCCAGCAGTTTTCAGGGATCTGGAAACACCATATATTTT. Full variable domain (missing parts from reference TRBV28 and TRBJ1-3): DVKVTQSSRYLVKRTGEKVFLECVQDMDHENMFWYRQDPGLGLRLIYFSYDVKMKEKGDIPEGYSVSREKKERFSLILESASTNQTSMYLCASSFQGSGNTIYFGEGSWLTVV.

This sequence joins TRBV11-2 and TRBJ2-5; no reliable D call. V was shortened by 2 bases and J by 4 bases, with 8 bases between the two germline ends. Germline CDR1 and CDR2: SGHAT and FQNNGV. The CDR3 is 13 amino acids. The CDR3 coding sequence is TGTGCCAGCAGCTTATGGCCGGGAGAGACCCAGTACTTC. Protein: CASSLWPGETQYF. Full variable domain (remainder filled in from reference TRBV11-2 and TRBJ2-5): EAGVAQSPRYKIIEKRQSVAFWCNPISGHATLYWYQQILGQGPKLLIQFQNNGVVDDSQLPKDRFSAERLKGVDSTLKIQPAKLEDSAVYLCASSLWPGETQYFGPGTRLLVL.

The rearrangement uses TRBV11-2 and TRBJ1-2; D remains ambiguous. V was shortened by 2 bases and J by 2 bases, with 6 bases between the two germline ends. CDR3 length equals 13 residues. Germline CDR1 and CDR2: SGHAT and FQNNGV. The CDR3 nucleotides read TGTGCCAGCAGCTTACCCAACAACTATGGCTACACCTTC. As protein: CASSLPNNYGYTF.

This clone came up once. This chain connects TRBV5-1 to TRBJ2-7; D is unresolved. V lost 3 bases to trimming and J lost 0 bases, with 13 bases between them. Germline V lookup: CDR1 SGHRS, CDR2 YFSETQ. The CDR3 runs 15 residues. Here the CDR3 DNA reads TGCGCCAGCAGCTCAAGGTGGGCTAGCTCCTACGAGCAGTACTTC. Its translation is CASSSRWASSYEQYF.

The chain employs TRBV4-1 and TRBJ2-2; D not resolved. Trimming removed 0 bases from V and 5 bases from J, with 16 bases in between. The CDR3 covers 17 residues. The germline V gene has CDR1 MGHRA and CDR2 YSYEKL. This chain's CDR3 is CASSQDRVDLATGELFF. The CDR3 DNA follows: TGCGCCAGCAGCCAAGATCGGGTCGACCTGGCAACCGGGGAGCTGTTTTTT.

The rearrangement joins TRBV28 to TRBJ2-1; D perhaps matches TRBD1 (6 bases). Germline CDR1 MDHEN, CDR2 SYDVKM. Trimming pared 5 bases from V and 9 bases from J, leaving 23 bases between. This CDR3 has 16 amino acids. CDR3 DNA: TGTGCCAGCAGTCCCGCGAGGGCCCAGGGGTCTGCTGAGCAGTTCTTC. This codes for CASSPARAQGSAEQFF.

This clone was counted a few times. The genes are TRBV2 and TRBJ2-5, with TRBD1 as a possible D gene (6 bases). Trimming shortened V by 8 bases and J by 3 bases, and 13 bases separated the two germline ends. This CDR3 contains 13 residues. Germline V gene sequence: CDR1 SNHLY, CDR2 FYNNEI. CDR3 in DNA: TGTGCCAGCGCTGACAGGCCCGAAGAGACCCAGTACTTC. This gives the protein CASADRPEETQYF.

There are a few counts of this clone. V and J are TRBV5-4 and TRBJ1-6, with TRBD1 identical over 8 bases. CDR1 and CDR2 (germline): SGHNT, YYREEE (reference sequence). The CDR3 runs 13 residues. Germline trimming cut 9 bases from V and 5 bases from J; bases unmatched to any gene: 4. DNA for the CDR3: TGTGCCACCACGGACAGGGATAATTCACCCCTCCACTTT. This encodes CATTDRDNSPLHF.

This clone was seen a few times. The chain has TRBV7-3 and TRBJ2-2; maybe TRBD1 (6 bases). This CDR3 spans 14 amino acids. The germline V and J ends were trimmed by 6 bases and 3 bases, with 11 bases remaining between them. The germline V gene encodes CDR1 SGHTA and CDR2 FQGTGA. The CDR3 DNA reads as TGTGCCAGCAGGGGGGCGGAGTACACCGGGGAGCTGTTTTTT. Protein sequence: CASRGAEYTGELFF.

The V and J genes are TRBV18 and TRBJ2-5; D is perhaps TRBD2 (7 bases). From germline, CDR1 is KGHSH and CDR2 LQKENI. This CDR3 has 17 residues. V lost 3 bases and J 1 base, leaving 18 bases between the germline ends. The CDR3 is CASSPHTGGLVQETQYF. The CDR3 nucleotides are TGTGCCAGCTCACCTCACACCGGGGGGCTAGTCCAAGAGACCCAGTACTTC.

V and J are TRBV6-1 and TRBJ2-7; 7 bases fit TRBD1. The CDR3 length is 14 residues. Trimming cost V 5 bases and J 2 bases; bases outside gene matches: 6. CDR1 and CDR2 (germline): MNHNS, SASEGT. CDR3 sequence (DNA): TGTGCCAGCAGTTCAGGGACAGTTCCCTACGAGCAGTACTTC. Protein: CASSSGTVPYEQYF.

This clone was seen only a few times. The chain joins TRBV6-5 to TRBJ2-5; no firm D call. Germline-derived CDR1 and CDR2 are MNHEY and SVGAGI. The CDR3 has 12 residues. V was cut by 2 bases and J by 5 bases, with 6 bases left in between. CDR3 DNA: TGTGCCAGCAGTTACGGTGATGAGACCCAGTACTTC. Amino acids: CASSYGDETQYF.

V gene TRBV5-5 combines with J gene TRBJ2-7; D is uncertain. The CDR3 is 13 amino acids. CDR1 and CDR2 from the germline V gene are SGHKS and YYEKEE (reference sequence). V was trimmed by 1 base and J by 2 bases, leaving 7 bases between them. The CDR3 loop reads CASSLKQTYEQYF. The CDR3 region has the DNA TGTGCCAGCAGCTTGAAACAGACCTACGAGCAGTACTTC.

The chain has TRBV2 and TRBJ2-1; D is possibly TRBD1 or TRBD2 (5 bases each). The CDR3 is 15 amino acids. The V end lost 8 bases, the J end lost 0 bases, and 14 bases lay between the germline ends. The germline CDR1 and CDR2 sequences are SNHLY and FYNNEI. CDR3 coding DNA: TGTGCCAGCGGGGGAGCCCCTGGCTCCTACAATGAGCAGTTCTTC. The encoded protein is CASGGAPGSYNEQFF.

This chain joins TRBV19 and TRBJ2-1; 9 positions match TRBD1. Germline V gene lookup returns CDR1 LNHDA and CDR2 SQIVND (reference sequence). The CDR3 is 15 residues long. With V trimmed by 3 bases and J by 4 bases, 4 bases remained unmatched. The CDR3 here is CASSMGTGSYNEQFF. As DNA, the CDR3 is TGTGCCAGTAGTATGGGGACAGGGAGTTACAATGAGCAGTTCTTC. The full variable domain, with the rest looked up from reference TRBV19 and TRBJ2-1, is DGGITQSPKYLFRKEGQNVTLSCEQNLNHDAMYWYRQDPGQGLRLIYYSQIVNDFQKGDIAEGYSVSREKKESFPLTVTSAQKNPTAFYLCASSMGTGSYNEQFFGPGTRLTVL.

This sequence joins TRBV30 and TRBJ2-3, with 13 bases matching TRBD2. Losses at the gene ends were 4 bases for V and 2 bases for J; bases not matched to a gene: 18. This CDR3 has 20 residues. Germline V lookup: CDR1 GTSNPN, CDR2 SVGIG (reference sequence). CDR3 amino acids: CAWTPRELAGGAVITDTQYF. The CDR3 DNA reads as TGTGCCTGGACCCCCCGGGAACTAGCGGGAGGGGCGGTTATCACAGATACGCAGTATTTT.

This clone was observed a handful of times. The gene calls are TRBV7-2 and TRBJ2-7; D is perhaps TRBD1 or TRBD2 (5 bases each). Germline-derived CDR1 and CDR2 are SGHTA and FQGNSA. This CDR3 has 14 amino acids. With 0 bases removed from V and 4 bases from J, the gap between germline ends came to 10 bases. In DNA form, the CDR3 reads TGTGCCAGCAGCTTAGCGGGGGACGGGTACGAGCAGTACTTC. It translates to CASSLAGDGYEQYF.

V and J are TRBV7-9 and TRBJ2-1; tentative D call: TRBD2 (6 bases). Germline CDR1 is SEHNR and CDR2 is FQNEAQ (reference sequence). Trimming removed 10 bases from V and 9 bases from J, with 22 bases in between. The CDR3 length is 14 residues. CDR3 sequence: CATQPRDSEVEQFF. CDR3 in DNA: TGTGCCACCCAACCTCGGGACTCCGAAGTTGAGCAGTTCTTC. Together with reference TRBV7-9 and TRBJ2-1, the CDR3 gives the full variable domain: DTGVSQNPRHKITKRGQNVTFRCDPISEHNRLYWYRQTLGQGPEFLTYFQNEAQLEKSRLLSDRFSAERPKGSFSTLEIQRTEQGDSAMYLCATQPRDSEVEQFFGPGTRLTVL.

This sequence joins TRBV4-1 and TRBJ2-5; D is perhaps TRBD1 (6 bases). The end of the DNA is better explained by TRBJ2-7, so the J call may be wrong. CDR1 is MGHRA, CDR2 YSYEKL, per germline. The CDR3 is 15 amino acids. The CDR3 loop is CASSLGGAQTYEQYF. The CDR3 DNA reads TGCGCCAGCAGCCTAGGGGGAGCCCAGACCTACGAGCAGTACTTC.

V gene TRBV11-1 combines with J gene TRBJ1-2, with D uncertain. The V gene's germline CDR1 is SGHAT and CDR2 FQDESV (reference sequence). Between the trimmed V and J ends, which lost 5 bases and 0 bases, there was a span of 13 bases. There are 15 residues in the CDR3. The DNA for the CDR3 is TGTGCCAGCAGCCCTGGACTGTTAGCTAACTATGGCTACACCTTC. Protein sequence: CASSPGLLANYGYTF.